The source of this TCR beta chain is a study of regulatory T cells in long-lasting Graves disease. A word on this clonotype: No antigen is known for it.

Study-level results: Repertoires from persistent disease leaned toward TRBV28, TRBJ1-2 and TRBJ2-5. Relative to newly diagnosed Graves' patients, persistent ones had lower TCR diversity. Few sampled subjects may have lowered accuracy.

Time point here: newly diagnosed GD, antithyroid drugs for less than 3 months. Making the TCR library involved RNA that had been extracted from PBMCs. In Xi'an, China, an endocrinology department was the source of patients. Arm-PCR with iRepertoire HTBI primers amplified the CDR3 regions for these TCR beta libraries. TCRdb fed the multiplex PCR reads into MiXCR, producing one record per CDR3 protein. In the table there are approximately 300,000 distinct CDR3 sequences, roughly 18% of which are singletons. The CDR3 extends over 14 amino acids. J lost 0 bases, V lost 2 bases, and 4 bases had no gene match. Germline V lookup: CDR1 DFQATT, CDR2 SNEGSKA (reference sequence).

The receptor was derived from a female donor with Graves disease. The chain recombines TRBV20-1 with TRBJ2-7, with 7 positions matching TRBD2. The specimen comprised peripheral blood mononuclear cells (PBMCs), sampled at new diagnosis, from a patient treated with antithyroid drugs. The CDR3 nucleotides are TGCAGTGCTAGACCGGGGACTAACTCCTACGAGCAGTACTTC. Translation gives CSARPGTNSYEQYF.